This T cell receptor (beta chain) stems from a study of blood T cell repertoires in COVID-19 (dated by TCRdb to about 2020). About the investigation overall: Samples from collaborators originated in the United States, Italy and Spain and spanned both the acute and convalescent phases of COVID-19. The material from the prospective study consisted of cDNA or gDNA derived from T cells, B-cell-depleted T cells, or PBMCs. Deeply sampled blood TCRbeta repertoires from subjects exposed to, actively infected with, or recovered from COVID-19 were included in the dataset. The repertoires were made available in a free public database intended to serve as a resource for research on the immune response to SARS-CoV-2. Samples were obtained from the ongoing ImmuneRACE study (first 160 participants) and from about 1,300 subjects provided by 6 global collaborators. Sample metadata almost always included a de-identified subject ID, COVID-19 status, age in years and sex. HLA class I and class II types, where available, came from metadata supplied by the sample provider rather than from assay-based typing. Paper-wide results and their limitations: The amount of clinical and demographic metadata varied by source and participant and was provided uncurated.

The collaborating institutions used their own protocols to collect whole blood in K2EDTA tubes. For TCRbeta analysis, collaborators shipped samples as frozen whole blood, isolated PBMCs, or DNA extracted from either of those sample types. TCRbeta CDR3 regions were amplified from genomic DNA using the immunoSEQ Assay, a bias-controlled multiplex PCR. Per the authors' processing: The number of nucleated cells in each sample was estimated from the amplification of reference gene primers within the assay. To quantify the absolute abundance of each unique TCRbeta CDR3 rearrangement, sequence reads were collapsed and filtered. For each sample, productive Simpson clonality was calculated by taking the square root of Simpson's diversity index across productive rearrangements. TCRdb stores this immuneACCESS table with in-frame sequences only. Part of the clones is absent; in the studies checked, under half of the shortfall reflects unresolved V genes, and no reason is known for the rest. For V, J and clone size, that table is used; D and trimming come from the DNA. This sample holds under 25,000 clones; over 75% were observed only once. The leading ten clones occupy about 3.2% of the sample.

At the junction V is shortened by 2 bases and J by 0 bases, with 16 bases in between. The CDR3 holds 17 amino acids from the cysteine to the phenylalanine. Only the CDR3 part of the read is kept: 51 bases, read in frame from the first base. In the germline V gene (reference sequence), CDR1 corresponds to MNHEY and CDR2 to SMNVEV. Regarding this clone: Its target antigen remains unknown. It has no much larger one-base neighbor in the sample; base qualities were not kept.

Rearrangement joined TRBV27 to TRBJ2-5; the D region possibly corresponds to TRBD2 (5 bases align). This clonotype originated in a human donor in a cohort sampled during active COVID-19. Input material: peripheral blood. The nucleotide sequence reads TGTGCCAGCAGTTTAATCGGAGGCAGGCGCAACCAAGAGACCCAGTACTTC. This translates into CASSLIGGRRNQETQYF.